These T cell receptor beta chains were read from a single sample in a study of blood T cell repertoires in COVID-19. Data came from immunoSEQ multiplex PCR; TCRdb stores just in-frame clones and leaves some out. Of hundreds of thousands of clones in the sample, approximately 83% were seen once. What was sequenced was peripheral blood. The receptors were gathered from a middle-aged man with acute or convalescent COVID-19. The CDR3 runs from the conserved cysteine through the conserved F or W. Each record gives: V gene, D gene, J gene, CDR3 protein. A D gene is named only where the DNA matches it firmly.

V gene: TRBV24-1
D gene: TRBD2
J gene: TRBJ2-1
CDR3 protein: CATSGPSKLGRSGSNEQFF

V gene: TRBV6-6
D gene: TRBD1
J gene: TRBJ1-1
CDR3 protein: CASSRLDRDEAFF

V gene: TRBV18
D gene: .
J gene: TRBJ2-7
CDR3 protein: CASSETGPAWEQYF

V gene: TRBV2
D gene: TRBD1
J gene: TRBJ1-2
CDR3 protein: CASRVGQGPHYGYTF

V gene: TRBV11-2
D gene: .
J gene: TRBJ1-4
CDR3 protein: CASSQRTVQEKLFF

V gene: TRBV5-1
D gene: TRBD2
J gene: TRBJ2-7
CDR3 protein: CASSFNKNLAAGDEQYF

V gene: TRBV4-1
D gene: .
J gene: TRBJ1-3
CDR3 protein: CASSQEYVVSGNTIYF

V gene: TRBV6-6
D gene: TRBD1
J gene: TRBJ2-5
CDR3 protein: CASRETGGVETQYF

V gene: TRBV19
D gene: TRBD1
J gene: TRBJ1-5
CDR3 protein: CASSWDRASNQPQHF

V gene: TRBV5-8
D gene: TRBD1
J gene: TRBJ2-3
CDR3 protein: CASSLSGGETDTQYF

V gene: TRBV7-9
D gene: TRBD2
J gene: TRBJ2-7
CDR3 protein: CASSYVAGADQEQYF

V gene: TRBV6-2/TRBV6-3
D gene: .
J gene: TRBJ2-7
CDR3 protein: CASSQTGFYEQYF

V gene: TRBV10-1
D gene: .
J gene: TRBJ2-2
CDR3 protein: CASRNSRGTGELFF

V gene: TRBV5-6
D gene: TRBD1
J gene: TRBJ1-1
CDR3 protein: CASTRDRGYTEAFF

V gene: TRBV13
D gene: .
J gene: TRBJ2-5
CDR3 protein: CASSPSGETQYF

V gene: TRBV5-1
D gene: .
J gene: TRBJ2-1
CDR3 protein: CASSKERSDGNEQFF

V gene: TRBV9
D gene: TRBD2
J gene: TRBJ2-7
CDR3 protein: CASSVLADSYEQYF

V gene: TRBV6-4
D gene: .
J gene: TRBJ1-2
CDR3 protein: CASSVDSVGYGYTF

V gene: TRBV3-1/TRBV3-2
D gene: TRBD2
J gene: TRBJ2-1
CDR3 protein: CASSPSGTSVGPGEEQFF

V gene: TRBV7-2
D gene: .
J gene: TRBJ1-5
CDR3 protein: CASSLEPNQPQHF

V gene: TRBV18
D gene: TRBD2
J gene: TRBJ2-3
CDR3 protein: CASSPSGSLADTQYF

V gene: TRBV27
D gene: .
J gene: TRBJ1-5
CDR3 protein: CASSFSGLNQPQHF

V gene: TRBV30
D gene: .
J gene: TRBJ1-5
CDR3 protein: CAWSVGLYSNQPQHF